What follows are 27 T cell receptor beta chains derived from one specimen sequenced in a study of T cells in localized non-small cell lung cancer. This table comes from immunoSEQ multiplex PCR, and its TCRdb copy is limited to in-frame clones, with some not included. This sample has fewer than 25,000 clones, with 85% to 90% found just once. The specimen comprised PBMCs, sampled before any cancer treatment. These receptors came from a man aged 40 to 70 with stage II lung adenocarcinoma.

This chain uses TRBV28 with TRBJ2-7; D unresolved. The CDR3 length is 12 residues. Germline V gene data show CDR1 as MDHEN and CDR2 as SYDVKM. The germline V and J ends were trimmed by 6 bases and 2 bases, with 8 bases remaining between them. This chain's CDR3 is CASRDPAYEQYF. CDR3 coding DNA: TGTGCCAGCAGAGACCCCGCCTACGAGCAGTACTTC.

The chain links TRBV7-2 to TRBJ1-4; D is unclear. The ends were cut back, 1 base at V and 8 bases at J, with 5 bases in the middle. Germline V gene data show CDR1 as SGHTA and CDR2 as FQGNSA. This CDR3 comprises 12 residues. The CDR3 sequence: CASSLEREKLFF. The CDR3 DNA is TGTGCCAGCAGCTTAGAGCGGGAAAAACTGTTTTTT.

Regarding this clone: Other DNA sequences in this specimen translate into the identical CDR3. The CDR3 is CASSLAGAGTDTQYF. DNA for the CDR3: TGTGCCAGCAGTCTAGCGGGAGCTGGCACAGATACGCAGTATTTT. V usage is TRBV5-4 and J usage is TRBJ2-3; 10 bases line up with TRBD2. CDR1 and CDR2 from the germline V gene are SGHNT and YYREEE (reference sequence). The CDR3 is 15 residues long. V lost 5 bases to trimming and J lost 1 base; unmatched junction nucleotides: 4. The full variable domain, its missing parts supplied by reference TRBV5-4 and TRBJ2-3, is ETGVTQSPTHLIKTRGQQVTLRCSSQSGHNTVSWYQQALGQGPQFIFQYYREEENGRGNFPPRFSGLQFPNYSSELNVNALELDDSALYLCASSLAGAGTDTQYFGPGTRLTVL.

The rearrangement joins TRBV5-1 to TRBJ2-1; D gene uncertain. Germline assignment: CDR1 SGHRS and CDR2 YFSETQ. V shed 1 base and J shed 0 bases, with 11 bases lying between them. The CDR3 sequence is 16 residues long. CDR3 DNA sequence: TGCGCCAGCAGCTTGTTCCTAAAGTCCTCCTACAATGAGCAGTTCTTC. Its protein product is CASSLFLKSSYNEQFF.

The rearrangement links TRBV29-1 to TRBJ2-1; D unresolved. The CDR3 is 14 residues long. CDR1 is SQVTM, CDR2 ANQGSEA, per germline. V was trimmed by 5 bases and J by 0 bases, leaving 11 bases between them. The CDR3 nucleotides read TGCAGCGTTTTGACGGCTAGCTCCTACAATGAGCAGTTCTTC. It translates to CSVLTASSYNEQFF.

The chain couples TRBV7-3 to TRBJ2-1, with 7 bases lining up with TRBD2. The CDR3 runs to 15 residues. V shed 2 bases, J shed 7 bases, and the junction held 8 bases outside the gene matches. Germline CDR1 reads SGHTA; CDR2 reads FQGTGA. The DNA for the CDR3 is TGTGCCAGCAGCTTACAGGGCGGGGGACCAAATGAGCAGTTCTTC. This encodes CASSLQGGGPNEQFF.

The CDR3, as DNA: TGTGCCAGCAGTTTGGTGGACGGTCCTAACTATGGCTACACCTTC. Protein sequence: CASSLVDGPNYGYTF. V and J are TRBV28 and TRBJ1-2; D not certain. Trimming removed 3 bases from V and 0 bases from J, with 11 bases in between. The CDR3 consists of 15 residues. Germline V gives CDR1 MDHEN, CDR2 SYDVKM.

This chain's CDR3 is CAISESQGATEAFF. CDR3 in DNA: TGTGCCATCAGTGAGTCGCAGGGGGCCACTGAAGCTTTCTTT. This chain joins TRBV10-3 and TRBJ1-1; 8 positions match TRBD1. From germline, CDR1 is ENHRY and CDR2 SYGVKD. The CDR3 is 14 amino acids. V shed 0 bases, J shed 4 bases, and the junction held 1 base outside the gene matches.

In DNA, the CDR3 is TGTGCCAGCTCATCCCTAGCGGGGGGGTTGTCGGATGAGCAGTTCTTC. Translation: CASSSLAGGLSDEQFF. This sequence joins TRBV18 and TRBJ2-1, with 12 bases that match TRBD2. Germline assignment: CDR1 KGHSH and CDR2 LQKENI. V lost 5 bases and J lost 8; bases outside the gene matches: 10. The CDR3 has 16 residues.

The chain recombines TRBV19 with TRBJ1-5; D remains unclear. Trimming took off 3 bases at V and 3 bases at J, with 12 bases between the two ends. Per germline, CDR1 LNHDA and CDR2 SQIVND (reference sequence). CDR3 length equals 15 residues. The CDR3 reads CASSMLGRTNQPQHF. CDR3 in DNA: TGTGCCAGTAGTATGTTAGGACGGACCAATCAGCCCCAGCATTTT.

In its sample, this clone was seen once. The chain uses TRBV5-1 and TRBJ2-7, with 12 bases matching TRBD1. The junction had 8 bases not matched to a gene; V was cut back by 7 bases and J by 6 bases. The CDR3 loop spans 14 amino acids. Germline V gene sequence: CDR1 SGHRS, CDR2 YFSETQ. DNA of the CDR3: TGCGCCAGCGACTCGGGACAGGGGGCGTCCGAGCAGTACTTC. This encodes CASDSGQGASEQYF.

This clone is medium-sized in the sample. The genes are TRBV4-3 and TRBJ2-7; D might be TRBD2 (5 bases). Germline V gene data show CDR1 as LGHNA and CDR2 as YSLEER. The CDR3 is 13 amino acids. Trimming stripped 3 bases from V and 10 bases from J, with 16 bases between. CDR3 DNA: TGCGCCAGCAGCCAGGATACCGGGCGACTACAGTACTTC. Its translation: CASSQDTGRLQYF.

The rearrangement uses TRBV7-8 and TRBJ1-1; no clear D. In germline, CDR1 is SGHVS, CDR2 FQNEAQ. The CDR3 covers 16 residues. The germline V and J ends were trimmed by 1 base and 5 bases, with 17 bases remaining between them. The CDR3 loop reads CASSLVSRSRYTEAFF. The CDR3 DNA sequence: TGTGCCAGCAGCTTAGTGTCCCGCAGTCGGTATACTGAAGCTTTCTTT. Drawing the rest from reference TRBV7-8 and TRBJ1-1, the complete variable domain is GAGVSQSPRYKVAKRGQDVALRCDPISGHVSLFWYQQALGQGPEFLTYFQNEAQLDKSGLPSDRFFAERPEGSVSTLKIQRTQQEDSAVYLCASSLVSRSRYTEAFFGQGTRLTVV.

The rearrangement joins TRBV21-1 to TRBJ2-1; the table assigns TRBD2, which was not confirmed against the DNA. TRBV21-1 is recorded as a pseudogene. CDR3 length: 14 residues. The CDR3 is CASSKDSTCDEQFF. The CDR3 coding sequence is TGTGCCAGCAGCAAAGATTCGACTTGCGATGAGCAGTTCTTC.

This clone came up once. The V call is TRBV19, the J call TRBJ1-2, with D maybe TRBD1 (6 bases). The CDR3 loop spans 13 amino acids. Trimming stripped 7 bases from V and 4 bases from J, with 13 bases between. Per germline, CDR1 LNHDA and CDR2 SQIVND (reference sequence). The CDR3 DNA sequence: TGTGCCAGTAAAACACAGGGACGCTATGGCTACACCTTC. The encoded protein is CASKTQGRYGYTF.

CDR3 in amino acids: CATRGGLVGGELFF. DNA for the CDR3: TGTGCCACCCGGGGGGGGCTCGTTGGCGGGGAGCTGTTTTTT. The rearrangement links TRBV7-6 to TRBJ2-2; 8 positions agree with TRBD2. Losses at the gene ends were 10 bases for V and 7 bases for J; bases not matched to a gene: 11. The V gene's germline CDR1 is SGHVS and CDR2 FNYEAQ. The CDR3 runs to 14 residues.

For this clone: The germline gene is not matched at one end of the junction; a read error may be the cause. The chain recombines TRBV2 with TRBJ1-5; D is uncertain. This CDR3 is 14 amino acids long. Germline CDR1 reads SNHLY; CDR2 reads FYNNEI. CDR3 sequence: CASSEGGAIQPQRF. The CDR3 DNA follows: TGTGCCAGCAGTGAGGGAGGAGCCATTCAGCCCCAGCGTTTT.

This clone was seen a few times. The chain has TRBV5-1 and TRBJ2-7, with D possibly matching TRBD1 (6 bases). V shed 0 bases and J shed 5 bases, with 12 bases lying between them. CDR3 size: 14 residues. Germline V gene lookup returns CDR1 SGHRS and CDR2 YFSETQ. The CDR3 protein is CASSLESGTNEQYF. The CDR3 DNA sequence: TGCGCCAGCAGCTTGGAATCCGGGACAAACGAGCAGTACTTC.

The chain couples TRBV19 to TRBJ1-5; D gene uncertain. The CDR3 totals 15 residues. CDR1 and CDR2 from the germline V gene are LNHDA and SQIVND (reference sequence). V lost 11 bases and J 5 bases, leaving 22 bases between the germline ends. CDR3 DNA sequence: TGTGCCCCTCCACGATTCATTAGGCCTCATCAGCCCCAGCATTTT. Encoded protein: CAPPRFIRPHQPQHF.

This chain links TRBV29-1 with TRBJ2-3; 7 bases agree with TRBD1. Germline V gene sequence: CDR1 SQVTM, CDR2 ANQGSEA. Germline trimming cut 5 bases from V and 2 bases from J; bases unmatched to any gene: 7. This CDR3 has 14 amino acids. CDR3 nucleotides: TGCAGCGTTTCAGACAGGGTTCTCACAGATACGCAGTATTTT. Translated, it gives CSVSDRVLTDTQYF.

This sequence joins TRBV11-3 and TRBJ2-3; D gene ambiguous. V shed 2 bases and J shed 8 bases, with 23 bases lying between them. Germline CDR1 is SGHNT and CDR2 is YENEEA. The CDR3 contains 17 residues. The CDR3 DNA reads TGTGCCAGCAGCTTAATCTGGGAACATAATCAACTCGGTACGCAGTATTTT. Its translation is CASSLIWEHNQLGTQYF. Filled out from reference TRBV11-3 and TRBJ2-3, the complete variable domain reads EAGVVQSPRYKIIEKKQPVAFWCNPISGHNTLYWYLQNLGQGPELLIRYENEEAVDDSQLPKDRFSAERLKGVDSTLKIQPAELGDSAVYLCASSLIWEHNQLGTQYFGPGTRLTVL.

J is TRBJ2-1 and V is TRBV2; 9 bases match TRBD1. V was pared by 4 bases and J by 5 bases, with 3 bases of the junction left unmatched. The CDR3 has 14 residues. The germline V gene encodes CDR1 SNHLY and CDR2 FYNNEI. DNA for the CDR3: TGTGCCAGCAGTGCCACAGGGGGCCACAATGAGCAGTTCTTC. This sequence encodes CASSATGGHNEQFF.

The gene calls are TRBV28 and TRBJ1-2; 8 bases are a match to TRBD1. The germline V gene encodes CDR1 MDHEN and CDR2 SYDVKM. This CDR3 has 16 residues. After removal of 4 bases from V and 7 bases from J, the junction contained 14 bases not matched to a gene. CDR3 residues: CASSSTFTGGTSGYTF. Written as DNA, the CDR3 is TGTGCCAGCAGTTCCACATTCACAGGGGGTACCTCTGGCTACACCTTC.

V is TRBV6-1 and J is TRBJ1-2, with TRBD1 identical over 10 bases. V lost 1 base, J lost 9 bases, and 2 bases stayed unmatched. CDR1 MNHNS and CDR2 SASEGT come from the germline V gene. CDR3 size: 13 residues. In nucleotides, the CDR3 is TGTGCCAGCAGTGAAGGGGACAGGGGACGCTACACCTTC. It yields the protein CASSEGDRGRYTF.

The J gene is TRBJ2-1, the V gene TRBV6-1; the match to TRBD1 covers 8 bases. Germline V gene sequence: CDR1 MNHNS, CDR2 SASEGT. The length of the CDR3 is 15 residues. The V segment lost 8 bases and the J segment 1 base; nucleotides outside the gene matches: 7. The CDR3 DNA reads as TGTGCCAGCGTTAAGGACAGGGTTTCCTACAATGAGCAGTTCTTC. Translation: CASVKDRVSYNEQFF.

V usage is TRBV29-1 and J usage is TRBJ1-1; TRBD1 might be the D (5 bases). CDR3 length: 14 residues. Germline V gene data show CDR1 as SQVTM and CDR2 as ANQGSEA. Between the trimmed V and J ends, which lost 4 bases and 7 bases, there was a span of 19 bases. The CDR3 loop is CSVGTSLGVIEAFF. The CDR3 region has the DNA TGCAGCGTTGGGACTTCCTTAGGGGTCATTGAAGCTTTCTTT.

This clone was counted between two and nine times. The chain links TRBV28 to TRBJ2-7, with 8 bases identical to TRBD1. This CDR3 comprises 13 residues. Germline-derived CDR1 and CDR2 are MDHEN and SYDVKM. V lost 5 bases, J lost 3 bases, and 3 bases stayed unmatched. The DNA for the CDR3 is TGTGCCAGCAGTCCAACAGGGGGCTACGAGCAGTACTTC. It specifies CASSPTGGYEQYF.